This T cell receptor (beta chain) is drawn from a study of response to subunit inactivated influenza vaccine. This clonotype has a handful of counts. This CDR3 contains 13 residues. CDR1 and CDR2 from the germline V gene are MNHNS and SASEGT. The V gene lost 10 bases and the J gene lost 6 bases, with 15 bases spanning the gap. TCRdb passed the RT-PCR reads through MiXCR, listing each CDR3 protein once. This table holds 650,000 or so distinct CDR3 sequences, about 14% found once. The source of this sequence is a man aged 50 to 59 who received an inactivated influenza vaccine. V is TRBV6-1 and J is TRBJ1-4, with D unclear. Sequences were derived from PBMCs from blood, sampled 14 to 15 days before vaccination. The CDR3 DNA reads TGTGCCACGCAACGGGCCCTCCATGAAAAACTGTTTTTT. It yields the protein CATQRALHEKLFF.